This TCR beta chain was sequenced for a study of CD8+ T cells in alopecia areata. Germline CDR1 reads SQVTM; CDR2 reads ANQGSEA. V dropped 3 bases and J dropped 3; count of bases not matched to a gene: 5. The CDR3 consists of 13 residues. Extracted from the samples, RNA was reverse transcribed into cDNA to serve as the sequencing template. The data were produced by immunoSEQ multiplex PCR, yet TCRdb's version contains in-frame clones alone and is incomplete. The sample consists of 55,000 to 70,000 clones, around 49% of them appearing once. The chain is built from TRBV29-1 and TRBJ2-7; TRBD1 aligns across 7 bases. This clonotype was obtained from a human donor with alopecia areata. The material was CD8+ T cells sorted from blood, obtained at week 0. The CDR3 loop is CSVEVYRGYEQYF. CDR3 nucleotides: TGCAGCGTTGAGGTCTACAGGGGCTACGAGCAGTACTTC.